Following are 24 T cell receptor beta chains from one sample sequenced in a study of shared clonotypes between healthy human individuals. The repertoire was sequenced with immunoSEQ multiplex PCR; TCRdb's copy has only in-frame clones and lacks some. In the table there are fewer than 500,000 clones, 60% to 80% of which are singletons. Sequenced sample: PBMCs. The receptors stem from a woman aged 35 to 49 in good health. Some clones in this sample may be carry-over from other donors' samples.

This clone has ten or more counts. The gene calls are TRBV7-9 and TRBJ1-1; D might be TRBD1 (6 bases). The CDR3 covers 11 residues. CDR1 and CDR2 (germline): SEHNR, FQNEAQ (reference sequence). V lost 8 bases and J lost 4, with 8 bases in between. Here the CDR3 DNA reads TGTGCCAGCCAGGGGAGCACTGAAGCTTTCTTT. Its translation is CASQGSTEAFF.

Ten or more counts support this clone. The same CDR3 can be traced to other DNA sequences in this sample. The rearrangement links TRBV11-2 to TRBJ2-3; the D is unclear. CDR1 is SGHAT and CDR2 is FQNNGV in the germline V gene. The germline V and J ends were trimmed by 3 bases and 3 bases, with 1 base remaining between them. The CDR3 runs 11 residues. DNA for the CDR3: TGTGCCAGCAGCTTTACAGATACGCAGTATTTT. Protein product: CASSFTDTQYF. Full variable domain (remainder filled in from reference TRBV11-2 and TRBJ2-3): EAGVAQSPRYKIIEKRQSVAFWCNPISGHATLYWYQQILGQGPKLLIQFQNNGVVDDSQLPKDRFSAERLKGVDSTLKIQPAKLEDSAVYLCASSFTDTQYFGPGTRLTVL.

The chain recombines TRBV19 with TRBJ1-4; TRBD1 aligns across 9 bases. V lost 3 bases, J lost 8 bases, and 7 bases stayed unmatched. The CDR3 is 15 amino acids. In germline, CDR1 is LNHDA, CDR2 SQIVND (reference sequence). This CDR3 reads CASSILRTGDEKLFF. Here the CDR3 DNA reads TGTGCCAGTAGTATCCTACGGACAGGGGACGAAAAACTGTTTTTT.

The rearrangement links TRBV7-8 to TRBJ2-3; D is ambiguous. There are 19 residues in the CDR3. The germline gives CDR1 SGHVS, CDR2 FQNEAQ. V lost 4 bases and J lost 0, with 23 bases in between. This CDR3 reads CASSSPHSPPYVSTDTQYF. CDR3 coding DNA: TGTGCCAGCAGCTCTCCCCACTCGCCCCCCTACGTCAGCACAGATACGCAGTATTTT.

The chain links TRBV11-2 to TRBJ2-1; D is unclear. Germline assignment: CDR1 SGHAT and CDR2 FQNNGV. This CDR3 region has 15 residues. Trimming stripped 0 bases from V and 4 bases from J, with 10 bases between. CDR3 amino acids: CASSLDLGEYNEQFF. The CDR3 DNA reads TGTGCCAGCAGCTTAGATCTGGGCGAGTACAATGAGCAGTTCTTC.

This chain uses TRBV5-1 with TRBJ2-5, with a weak D call TRBD2 (6 bases). CDR3 length equals 18 residues. Germline CDR1 SGHRS, CDR2 YFSETQ. V lost 1 base and J 4 bases, leaving 23 bases between the germline ends. CDR3 DNA: TGCGCCAGCAGCTTGATGGGCGGGAACTCTATTGGGGGAGAGACCCAGTACTTC. This codes for CASSLMGGNSIGGETQYF.

This clone appeared once. The chain joins TRBV29-1 to TRBJ2-7; tentative D call: TRBD2 (5 bases). The V gene's germline CDR1 is SQVTM and CDR2 ANQGSEA. The CDR3 totals 14 residues. V was shortened by 4 bases and J by 0 bases, with 13 bases between the two germline ends. CDR3 amino acids: CSVVGGSSSYEQYF. The CDR3 nucleotides read TGCAGCGTTGTTGGTGGGAGTAGCTCCTACGAGCAGTACTTC.

V and J are TRBV19 and TRBJ2-5, with D possibly being TRBD2 (6 bases). Looked up from germline, CDR1 is LNHDA and CDR2 is SQIVND (reference sequence). The V and J ends lost 7 bases and 3 bases respectively, with 15 bases between them. CDR3 length equals 14 residues. The CDR3 region has the DNA TGTGCCAGTACCCCGACTAGAGGGGAAGAGACCCAGTACTTC. Translated: CASTPTRGEETQYF.

This clone was seen only a few times. The rearrangement links TRBV7-9 to TRBJ1-1; a weak D match, TRBD1 (6 bases). The CDR3 has 13 amino acids. V was cut by 8 bases and J by 0 bases, with 10 bases left in between. Germline CDR1 SEHNR, CDR2 FQNEAQ (reference sequence). CDR3: CASGQGLNTEAFF. In DNA form, the CDR3 reads TGTGCCAGCGGTCAGGGGCTGAACACTGAAGCTTTCTTT.

The V and J genes are TRBV19 and TRBJ2-2; the D gene is possibly TRBD1 (5 bases). Germline CDR1 reads LNHDA; CDR2 reads SQIVND (reference sequence). V was pared by 3 bases and J by 1 base, with 12 bases between. The CDR3 sequence is 16 residues long. CDR3: CASSIGQGLNTGELFF. DNA for the CDR3: TGTGCCAGTAGTATTGGGCAGGGCCTGAACACCGGGGAGCTGTTTTTT.

This chain links TRBV29-1 with TRBJ2-6; D is possibly TRBD2 (6 bases). Germline V gives CDR1 SQVTM, CDR2 ANQGSEA. The ends were cut back, 5 bases at V and 2 bases at J, with 19 bases in the middle. CDR3 length equals 17 residues. For the CDR3, the DNA is TGCAGCGTTATAGGGGACTTCCTCCACACTGGGGCCAACGTCCTGACTTTC. Its translation is CSVIGDFLHTGANVLTF.

The chain uses TRBV28 and TRBJ2-7, with D perhaps matching TRBD1 or TRBD2 (6 bases each). CDR3 size: 15 residues. Per the germline V gene, CDR1 is MDHEN and CDR2 is SYDVKM. V lost 5 bases and J lost 6, with 20 bases in between. For the CDR3, the DNA is TGTGCCAGCAGTCCCATTCGACTAGTAGGGGGCGAGCAGTACTTC. Translation: CASSPIRLVGGEQYF. Full variable domain (missing parts from reference TRBV28 and TRBJ2-7): DVKVTQSSRYLVKRTGEKVFLECVQDMDHENMFWYRQDPGLGLRLIYFSYDVKMKEKGDIPEGYSVSREKKERFSLILESASTNQTSMYLCASSPIRLVGGEQYFGPGTRLTVT.

The chain is built from TRBV6-1 and TRBJ2-7; D may be TRBD1 or TRBD2 (5 bases each). The CDR3 loop spans 13 amino acids. V lost 6 bases and J 2 bases, leaving 11 bases between the germline ends. Germline CDR1 MNHNS, CDR2 SASEGT. CDR3 loop: CASRRDGTYEQYF. CDR3 sequence (DNA): TGTGCCAGCAGACGGGACGGAACCTACGAGCAGTACTTC.

The V and J genes are TRBV5-1 and TRBJ2-1; no definite D call. The CDR3 is 12 amino acids. Trimming removed 1 base from V and 8 bases from J, with 7 bases in between. In germline, CDR1 is SGHRS, CDR2 YFSETQ. The CDR3 DNA reads TGCGCCAGCAGCTTGTTTGGGGATGAGCAGTTCTTC. This encodes CASSLFGDEQFF.

The chain is built from TRBV7-6 and TRBJ1-5, with TRBD1 as a possible D gene (5 bases). Germline CDR1 is SGHVS and CDR2 is FNYEAQ. The CDR3 length is 17 residues. Deletions cut 0 bases from V and 2 bases from J, with 14 bases between. CDR3 residues: CASSLAPIGTRNQPQHF. The CDR3 nucleotides read TGTGCCAGCAGCTTAGCGCCTATAGGGACCCGCAATCAGCCCCAGCATTTT.

This chain links TRBV5-1 with TRBJ2-7, with D perhaps matching TRBD1 (7 bases). This CDR3 has 15 residues. Trimming removed 0 bases at V and 4 bases at J, with 14 bases between. The germline gives CDR1 SGHRS, CDR2 YFSETQ. CDR3 residues: CASSLEAGGLYEQYF. Written as DNA, the CDR3 is TGCGCCAGCAGCTTGGAGGCAGGGGGGCTATACGAGCAGTACTTC. The variable domain in full, completed from reference TRBV5-1 and TRBJ2-7, reads KAGVTQTPRYLIKTRGQQVTLSCSPISGHRSVSWYQQTPGQGLQFLFEYFSETQRNKGNFPGRFSGRQFSNSRSEMNVSTLELGDSALYLCASSLEAGGLYEQYFGPGTRLTVT.

This clone was observed many times. The chain employs TRBV6-6 and TRBJ2-7; D perhaps matches TRBD1 (7 bases). This CDR3 comprises 13 residues. The germline gives CDR1 MNHNY, CDR2 SVGAGI (reference sequence). The germline V and J ends were trimmed by 8 bases and 1 base, with 12 bases remaining between them. CDR3 DNA sequence: TGTGCCAGCCGGGGGACAGAGTCCTACGAGCAGTACTTC. This translates into CASRGTESYEQYF.

J is TRBJ2-7 and V is TRBV11-2; no firm D call. This CDR3 contains 14 residues. CDR1 SGHAT and CDR2 FQNNGV come from the germline V gene. Trimming stripped 1 base from V and 1 base from J, with 8 bases between. The CDR3 here is CASSLVQVSYEQYF. The CDR3 coding sequence is TGTGCCAGCAGCTTAGTCCAGGTTTCCTACGAGCAGTACTTC. Filled out from reference TRBV11-2 and TRBJ2-7, the complete variable domain reads EAGVAQSPRYKIIEKRQSVAFWCNPISGHATLYWYQQILGQGPKLLIQFQNNGVVDDSQLPKDRFSAERLKGVDSTLKIQPAKLEDSAVYLCASSLVQVSYEQYFGPGTRLTVT.

This clone was seen only a few times. V and J are TRBV5-1 and TRBJ2-1, with a possible D match to TRBD2 (5 bases). The CDR3 runs to 14 residues. Germline lookup yields CDR1 SGHRS and CDR2 YFSETQ. V lost 0 bases to trimming and J lost 8 bases, with 12 bases between them. The CDR3, as DNA: TGCGCCAGCAGCTTGGGGGAGACTGGGCATGAGCAGTTCTTC. As protein: CASSLGETGHEQFF.

This clone was counted a few times. J is TRBJ2-4 and V is TRBV5-1, with 11 bases matching TRBD1. The CDR3 runs to 19 residues. V shed 1 base, J shed 2 bases, and the junction held 11 bases outside the gene matches. In germline, CDR1 is SGHRS, CDR2 YFSETQ. The DNA for the CDR3 is TGCGCCAGCAGCTTGCCTCGGACAGGGGGCGTCTGGTCCAAAAACATTCAGTACTTC. Its protein is CASSLPRTGGVWSKNIQYF.

This chain links TRBV6-5 with TRBJ2-5; D not resolved. Germline assignment: CDR1 MNHEY and CDR2 SVGAGI. The CDR3 totals 14 residues. Trimming took 6 bases from V and 4 from J, leaving 15 bases between them. CDR3 in DNA: TGTGCCAGCAGGGGCTATACGTCCCTAGAGACCCAGTACTTC. The encoded protein is CASRGYTSLETQYF.

This chain joins TRBV7-2 and TRBJ1-2; 10 nucleotides align to TRBD1. The CDR3 runs 16 residues. The ends lost 2 bases at V and 8 bases at J; junction bases unmatched: 11. The germline V gene has CDR1 SGHTA and CDR2 FQGNSA. The CDR3 bases are TGTGCCAGCAGCTTACCCGGGACAGGGGAGGGCCCGGGCTACACCTTC. Its protein is CASSLPGTGEGPGYTF.

With regard to this clone: Other DNA sequences within the sample encode an identical CDR3. The chain joins TRBV28 to TRBJ1-5, with D maybe TRBD1 (6 bases). Looked up from germline, CDR1 is MDHEN and CDR2 is SYDVKM. CDR3 length: 16 amino acids. Trimming stripped 6 bases from V and 1 base from J, with 16 bases between. The CDR3 region is CASSEEWGQSNQPQHF. In nucleotides, the CDR3 is TGTGCCAGCAGCGAGGAGTGGGGGCAAAGCAATCAGCCCCAGCATTTT.

This clone was observed many times. Here the CDR3 reads CASSQDPGDLSEQYF. In DNA form, the CDR3 reads TGCGCCAGCAGCCAAGATCCGGGGGACCTAAGCGAGCAGTACTTC. The chain uses TRBV4-3 and TRBJ2-7; possible D gene TRBD2, 6 bases. Trimming stripped 0 bases from V and 6 bases from J, with 15 bases between. Per germline, CDR1 LGHNA and CDR2 YSLEER. The CDR3 sequence is 15 residues long.